The present TCR beta chain was sequenced within a study of shared clonotypes between healthy human individuals. CD45RO-negative CD8 cells positively selected for CCR7 made up the naive population, which excluded terminally differentiated effector memory CD45RA+ cells. Nashville, Tennessee was home to all donors, who were Caucasian adults. The CDR3 sequence is 15 residues long. Germline V gives CDR1 SGDLS, CDR2 YYNGEE. The V gene lost 3 bases and the J gene lost 7 bases, with 16 bases spanning the gap. Per the original methods: Junction-only immunoSEQ data arrived without quality scores, meaning filtering differed. Sequencing used immunoSEQ multiplex PCR; TCRdb keeps in-frame clones, though not all of them. Clone size and V and J calls were adopted from that table, with D and trimming inferred from the DNA. The sample has about 2 million clones; roughly 95% are singletons.

This TCR came from a man between 18 and 35 years old in good health. Material: naive CD8+ T cells sorted from blood. V and J are TRBV9 and TRBJ2-2; maybe TRBD2 (5 bases). This chain's CDR3 is CASSGEGIVVGELFF. In DNA, the CDR3 is TGTGCCAGCAGCGGAGAGGGAATTGTAGTCGGGGAGCTGTTTTTT.